This T cell receptor beta chain was captured by sequencing in a study of T-cell memory formation after mild COVID-19. Looking at the study overall: Clusters of TCRs were largely donor specific. Findings of the study overall: Detection of some responders pre-infection suggested pre-existing cross-reactive memory T cells participated.

Trimming removed 5 bases from V and 5 bases from J, with 13 bases in between. The CDR3 consists of 14 residues. TCRdb processed the 5' RACE reads anew with MiXCR; each CDR3 protein has one entry. The repertoire holds under 600,000 distinct CDR3 sequences, with roughly 21% as singletons. A word on this clonotype: What it binds is not known.

The sequencing input was PBMCs or a T cell subset sorted from them (not recorded which). The sequence was obtained from an adult woman who had mild COVID-19 (a few samples of this study predate the infection). Cell type and time point are not known. The chain couples TRBV12-3 or TRBV12-4 to TRBJ1-5; a weak D match, TRBD1 (6 bases). CDR3 amino acids: CASSPGGKHQPQHF. CDR3 in DNA: TGTGCCAGCAGTCCCGGGGGCAAGCATCAGCCCCAGCATTTT.